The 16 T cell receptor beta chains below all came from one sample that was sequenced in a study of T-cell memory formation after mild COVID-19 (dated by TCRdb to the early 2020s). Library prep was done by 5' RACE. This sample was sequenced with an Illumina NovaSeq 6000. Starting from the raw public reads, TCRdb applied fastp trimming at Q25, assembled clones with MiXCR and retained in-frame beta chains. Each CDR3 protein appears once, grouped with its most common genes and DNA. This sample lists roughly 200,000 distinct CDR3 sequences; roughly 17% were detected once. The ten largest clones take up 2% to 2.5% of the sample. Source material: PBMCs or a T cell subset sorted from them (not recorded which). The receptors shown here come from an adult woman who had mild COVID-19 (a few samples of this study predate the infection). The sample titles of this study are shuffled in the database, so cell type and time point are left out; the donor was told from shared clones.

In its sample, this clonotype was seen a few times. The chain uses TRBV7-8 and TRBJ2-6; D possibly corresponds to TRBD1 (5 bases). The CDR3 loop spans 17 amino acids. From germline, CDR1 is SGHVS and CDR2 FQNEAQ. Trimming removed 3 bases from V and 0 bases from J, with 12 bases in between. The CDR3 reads CASSFVRASSGANVLTF. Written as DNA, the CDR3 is TGTGCCAGCAGCTTCGTCAGGGCAAGCTCTGGGGCCAACGTCCTGACTTTC.

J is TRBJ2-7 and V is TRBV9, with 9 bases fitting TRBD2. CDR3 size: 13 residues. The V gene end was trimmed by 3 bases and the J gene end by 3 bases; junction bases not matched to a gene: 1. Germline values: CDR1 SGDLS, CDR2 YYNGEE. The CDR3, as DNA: TGTGCCAGCAGCGCTAGCGGGGTCTACGAGCAGTACTTC. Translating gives CASSASGVYEQYF.

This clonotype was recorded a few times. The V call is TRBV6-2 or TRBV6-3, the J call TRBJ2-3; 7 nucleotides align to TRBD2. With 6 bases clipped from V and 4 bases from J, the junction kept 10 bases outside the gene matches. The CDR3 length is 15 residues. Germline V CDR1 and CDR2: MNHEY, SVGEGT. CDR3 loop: CASSWARREADTQYF. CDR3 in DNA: TGTGCCAGCAGCTGGGCGCGTCGGGAGGCAGATACGCAGTATTTT.

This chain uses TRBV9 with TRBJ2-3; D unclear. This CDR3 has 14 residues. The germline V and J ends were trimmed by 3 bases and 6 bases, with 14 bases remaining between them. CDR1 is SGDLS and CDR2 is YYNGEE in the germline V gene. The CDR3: CASSARDERDTQYF. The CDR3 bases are TGTGCCAGCAGCGCTCGAGATGAGCGCGATACGCAGTATTTT.

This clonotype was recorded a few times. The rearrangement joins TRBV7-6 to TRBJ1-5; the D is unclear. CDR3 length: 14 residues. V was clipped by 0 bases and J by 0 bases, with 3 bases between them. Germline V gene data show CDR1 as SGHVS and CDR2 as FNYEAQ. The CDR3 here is CASSLAYSNQPQHF. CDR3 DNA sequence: TGTGCCAGCAGCTTAGCATATAGCAATCAGCCCCAGCATTTT.

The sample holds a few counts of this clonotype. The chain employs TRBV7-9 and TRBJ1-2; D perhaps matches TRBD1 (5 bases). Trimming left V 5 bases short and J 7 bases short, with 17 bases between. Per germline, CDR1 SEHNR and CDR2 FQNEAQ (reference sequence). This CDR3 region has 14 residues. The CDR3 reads CASSGTAGLVGYTF. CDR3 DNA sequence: TGTGCCAGCAGCGGGACGGCAGGCCTTGTTGGCTACACCTTC.

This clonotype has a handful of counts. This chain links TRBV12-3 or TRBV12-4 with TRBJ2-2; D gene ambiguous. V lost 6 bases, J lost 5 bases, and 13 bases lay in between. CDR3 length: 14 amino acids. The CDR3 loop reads CASRPRRFTGELFF. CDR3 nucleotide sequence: TGTGCCAGCAGGCCGAGGCGTTTTACCGGGGAGCTGTTTTTT.

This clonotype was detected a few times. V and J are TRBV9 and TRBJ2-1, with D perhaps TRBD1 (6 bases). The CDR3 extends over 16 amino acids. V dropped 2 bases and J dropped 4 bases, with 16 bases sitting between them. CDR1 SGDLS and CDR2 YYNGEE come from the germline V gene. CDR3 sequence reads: CASSVSGQTWYNEQFF. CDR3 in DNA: TGTGCCAGCAGCGTTTCGGGACAAACCTGGTACAATGAGCAGTTCTTC.

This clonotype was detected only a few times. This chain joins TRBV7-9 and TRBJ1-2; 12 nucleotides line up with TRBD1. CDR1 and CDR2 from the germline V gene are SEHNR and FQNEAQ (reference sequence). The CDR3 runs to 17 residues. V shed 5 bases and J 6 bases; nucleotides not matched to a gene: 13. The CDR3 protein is CASSTPGTGGAANGYTF. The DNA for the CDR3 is TGTGCCAGCAGCACGCCCGGGACAGGGGGCGCAGCCAATGGCTACACCTTC.

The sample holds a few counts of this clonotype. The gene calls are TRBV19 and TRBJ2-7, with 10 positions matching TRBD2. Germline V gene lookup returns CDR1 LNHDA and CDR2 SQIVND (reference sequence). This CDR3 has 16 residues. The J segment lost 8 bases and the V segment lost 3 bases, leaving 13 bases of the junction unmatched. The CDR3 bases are TGTGCCAGTAGTATGGCCCCGCGAGCGGGAGGGCAAAAGCAGTACTTC. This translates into CASSMAPRAGGQKQYF.

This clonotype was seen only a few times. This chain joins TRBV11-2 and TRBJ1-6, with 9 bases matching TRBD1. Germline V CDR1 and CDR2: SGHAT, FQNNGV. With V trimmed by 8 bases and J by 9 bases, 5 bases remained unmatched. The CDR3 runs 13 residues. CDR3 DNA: TGTGCCAGCTCGGGACAGGGTACTTCACCCCTCCACTTT. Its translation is CASSGQGTSPLHF.

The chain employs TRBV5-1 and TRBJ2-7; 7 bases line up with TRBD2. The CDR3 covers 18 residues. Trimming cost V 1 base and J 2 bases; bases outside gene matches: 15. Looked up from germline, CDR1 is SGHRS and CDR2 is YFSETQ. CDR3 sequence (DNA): TGCGCCAGCAGCTTGACGTGGGAGGGCTCCTTCGCAACCTACGAGCAGTACTTC. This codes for CASSLTWEGSFATYEQYF. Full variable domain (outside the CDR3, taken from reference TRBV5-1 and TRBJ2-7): KAGVTQTPRYLIKTRGQQVTLSCSPISGHRSVSWYQQTPGQGLQFLFEYFSETQRNKGNFPGRFSGRQFSNSRSEMNVSTLELGDSALYLCASSLTWEGSFATYEQYFGPGTRLTVT.

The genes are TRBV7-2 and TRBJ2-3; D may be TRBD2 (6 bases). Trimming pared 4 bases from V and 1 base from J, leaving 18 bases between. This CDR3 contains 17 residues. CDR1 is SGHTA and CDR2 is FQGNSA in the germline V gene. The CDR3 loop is CASSSLGGMMGTDTQYF. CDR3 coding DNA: TGTGCCAGCAGCTCCCTTGGCGGGATGATGGGCACAGATACGCAGTATTTT.

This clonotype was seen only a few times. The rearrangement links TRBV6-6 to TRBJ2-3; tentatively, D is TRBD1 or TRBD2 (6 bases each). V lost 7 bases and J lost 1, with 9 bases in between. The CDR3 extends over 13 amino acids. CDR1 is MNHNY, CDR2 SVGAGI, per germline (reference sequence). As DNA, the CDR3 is TGTGCCAGCAAGAGGGGGGGCACAGATACGCAGTATTTT. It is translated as CASKRGGTDTQYF.

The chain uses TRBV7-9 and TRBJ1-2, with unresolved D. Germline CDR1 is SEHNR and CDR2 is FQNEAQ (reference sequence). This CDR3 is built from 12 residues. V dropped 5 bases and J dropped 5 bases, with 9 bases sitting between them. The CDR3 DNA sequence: TGTGCCAGCAGCCCGACGGGGTATGGCTACACCTTC. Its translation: CASSPTGYGYTF.

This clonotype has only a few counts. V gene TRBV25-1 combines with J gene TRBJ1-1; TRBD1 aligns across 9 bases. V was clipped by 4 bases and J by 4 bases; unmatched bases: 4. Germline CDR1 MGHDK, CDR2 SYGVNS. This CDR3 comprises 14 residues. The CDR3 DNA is TGTGCCAGCAGTGGGACAGGGGTTATCACTGAAGCTTTCTTT. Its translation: CASSGTGVITEAFF.